Listed below are T cell receptor beta chains from one sample, sequenced in a study of cytomegalovirus exposure and HLA in healthy donors. Generated by immunoSEQ multiplex PCR, the TCRdb table keeps only in-frame clones and is missing some. This listing includes approximately 190,000 clones. The sample comprised PBMCs. Receptors were obtained from a boy younger than 18 in good health and CMV-seronegative. CDR3s include the opening cysteine and the closing phenylalanine or tryptophan. A D gene is named only where the DNA matches it firmly.

>TRBJ1-2|TRBV30|.
CAWSPTTDTGRGYGYTF
TGTGCCTGGAGTCCTACAACGGACACAGGGAGGGGCTATGGCTACACCTTC
>TRBJ1-3|TRBV6-5|.
CASSYTRQSPGNTIYF
TGTGCCAGCAGTTACACTCGACAGTCCCCCGGAAACACCATATATTTT
>TRBJ1-2|TRBV6-1|.
CASRPAGYGYTF
TGTGCCAGCAGGCCCGCGGGTTATGGCTACACCTTC
>TRBJ1-3|TRBV2|TRBD1
CASSNPQGAGNTIYF
TGTGCCAGCAGTAACCCGCAGGGGGCTGGAAACACCATATATTTT
>TRBJ2-2|TRBV7-6|TRBD2
CASSFPSGGAEGTGELFF
TGTGCCAGCAGCTTCCCTAGCGGGGGGGCCGAGGGCACCGGGGAGCTGTTTTTT
>TRBJ1-6|TRBV7-3|TRBD1
CASSLGTVLSPLHF
TGTGCCAGCAGCTTAGGGACAGTGCTTTCACCCCTCCACTTC
>TRBJ2-7|TRBV30|TRBD2
CAWDTSGGEQYF
TGTGCCTGGGATACTAGCGGAGGGGAGCAGTACTTC
>TRBJ1-1|TRBV28|.
CASSSRTEAFF
TGTGCCAGCAGTTCTCGCACTGAAGCTTTCTTT
>TRBJ1-1|TRBV27|.
CASSPVGAEAFF
TGTGCCAGCAGCCCAGTAGGGGCTGAAGCTTTCTTT
>TRBJ1-1|TRBV6-5|TRBD1
CASSPGTGNTEAFF
TGTGCCAGCAGTCCCGGGACAGGTAACACTGAAGCTTTCTTT
>TRBJ2-5|TRBV13|TRBD1
CASSSRQGQETQYF
TGTGCCAGCAGCTCCAGACAGGGCCAAGAGACCCAGTACTTC
>TRBJ2-1|TRBV5-6|.
CASSPMAANEQFF
TGTGCCAGCAGCCCCATGGCGGCGAATGAGCAGTTCTTC
>TRBJ2-3|TRBV11-1|.
CASSTRSGDGTDTQYF
TGTGCCAGCAGCACCAGAAGCGGTGACGGCACAGATACGCAGTATTTT
>TRBJ2-5|TRBV5-1|.
CASRSGRGGTPLQETQYF
TGCGCCAGCAGGTCCGGGCGGGGAGGCACTCCACTCCAAGAGACCCAGTACTTC
>TRBJ2-3|TRBV2|TRBD2
CASSELASGGIDTQYF
TGTGCCAGCAGTGAATTGGCTAGCGGGGGGATAGATACGCAGTATTTT
>TRBJ2-7|TRBV30|.
CAWSTAAPSYEQYF
TGTGCCTGGAGTACGGCAGCGCCATCCTACGAGCAGTACTTC